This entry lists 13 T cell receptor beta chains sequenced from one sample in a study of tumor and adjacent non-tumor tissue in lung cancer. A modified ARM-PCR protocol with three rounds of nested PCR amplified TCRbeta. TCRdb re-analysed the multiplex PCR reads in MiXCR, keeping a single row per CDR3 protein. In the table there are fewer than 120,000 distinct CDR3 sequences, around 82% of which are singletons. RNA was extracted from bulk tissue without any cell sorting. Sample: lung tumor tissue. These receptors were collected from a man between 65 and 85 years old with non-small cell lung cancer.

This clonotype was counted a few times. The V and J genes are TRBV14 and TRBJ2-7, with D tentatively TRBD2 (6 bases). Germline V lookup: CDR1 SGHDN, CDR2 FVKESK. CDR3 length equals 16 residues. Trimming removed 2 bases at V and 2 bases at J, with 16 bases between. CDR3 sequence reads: CASSQPDGRVPYEQYF. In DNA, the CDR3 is TGTGCCAGCAGCCAACCTGACGGGAGAGTCCCCTACGAGCAGTACTTC.

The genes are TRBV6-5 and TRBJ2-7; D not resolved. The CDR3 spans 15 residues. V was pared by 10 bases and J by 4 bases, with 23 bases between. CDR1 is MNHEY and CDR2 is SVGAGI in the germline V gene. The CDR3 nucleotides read TGTGCCATCGGAAGGAGATTAGCATGTTCTTACGAGCAGTACTTC. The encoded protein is CAIGRRLACSYEQYF.

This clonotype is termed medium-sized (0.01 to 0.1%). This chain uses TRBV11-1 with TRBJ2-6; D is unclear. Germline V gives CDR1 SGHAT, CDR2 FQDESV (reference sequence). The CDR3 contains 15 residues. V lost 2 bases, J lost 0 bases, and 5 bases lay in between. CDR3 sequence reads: CASSLKLSGANVLTF. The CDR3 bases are TGTGCCAGCAGCTTAAAACTCTCTGGGGCCAACGTCCTGACTTTC.

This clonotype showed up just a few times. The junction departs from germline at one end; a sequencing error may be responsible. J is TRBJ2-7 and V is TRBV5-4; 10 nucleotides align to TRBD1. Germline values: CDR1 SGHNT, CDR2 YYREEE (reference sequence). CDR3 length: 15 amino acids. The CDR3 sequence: CANSTDRGYSYEQYF. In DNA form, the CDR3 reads TGTGCCAACAGTACGGACAGGGGGTACTCCTATGAGCAGTACTTC. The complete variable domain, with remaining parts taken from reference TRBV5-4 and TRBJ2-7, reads ETGVTQSPTHLIKTRGQQVTLRCSSQSGHNTVSWYQQALGQGPQFIFQYYREEENGRGNFPPRFSGLQFPNYSSELNVNALELDDSALYLCANSTDRGYSYEQYFGPGTRLTVT.

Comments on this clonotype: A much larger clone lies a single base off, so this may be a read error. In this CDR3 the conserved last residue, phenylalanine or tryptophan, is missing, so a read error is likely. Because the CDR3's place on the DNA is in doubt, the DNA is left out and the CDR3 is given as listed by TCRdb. The CDR3 protein is CASSLGFGRTYNERFL. The chain has TRBV11-2 and TRBJ2-1. The V gene's germline CDR1 is SGHAT and CDR2 FQNNGV. The CDR3 has 16 residues if both end residues are counted.

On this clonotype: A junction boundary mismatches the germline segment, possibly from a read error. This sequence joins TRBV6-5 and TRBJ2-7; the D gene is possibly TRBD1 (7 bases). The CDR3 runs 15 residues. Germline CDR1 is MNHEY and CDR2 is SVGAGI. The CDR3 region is CASSYSTGTVYEHYF. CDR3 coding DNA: TGTGCCAGCAGTTACTCGACAGGGACTGTCTACGAGCACTACTTC.

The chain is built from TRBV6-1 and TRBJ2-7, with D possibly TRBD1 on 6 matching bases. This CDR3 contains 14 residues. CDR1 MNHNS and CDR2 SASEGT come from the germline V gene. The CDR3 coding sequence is TGTGTCACCAGTGAAGCACAGGGAACAAGGGGGCAGTACTTC. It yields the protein CVTSEAQGTRGQYF.

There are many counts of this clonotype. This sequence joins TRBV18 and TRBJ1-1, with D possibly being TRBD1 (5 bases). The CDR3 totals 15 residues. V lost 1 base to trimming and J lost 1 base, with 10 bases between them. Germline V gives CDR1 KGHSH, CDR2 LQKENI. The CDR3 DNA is TGTGCCAGCTCACCACGGGGGTACCGGAACACTGAAGCTTTCTTT. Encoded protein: CASSPRGYRNTEAFF.

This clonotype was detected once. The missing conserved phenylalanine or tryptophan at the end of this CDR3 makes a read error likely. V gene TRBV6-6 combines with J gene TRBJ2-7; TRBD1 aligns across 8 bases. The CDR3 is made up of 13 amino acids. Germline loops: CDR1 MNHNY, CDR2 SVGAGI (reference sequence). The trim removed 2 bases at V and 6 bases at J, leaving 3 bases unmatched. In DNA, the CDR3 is TGTGCCAGCAGTTACGACAGGGGAGGCGAGCAGTACCCC. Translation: CASSYDRGGEQYP.

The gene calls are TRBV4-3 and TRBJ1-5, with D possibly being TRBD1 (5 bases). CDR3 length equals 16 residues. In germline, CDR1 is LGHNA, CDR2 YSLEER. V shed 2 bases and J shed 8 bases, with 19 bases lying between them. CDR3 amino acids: CASSQYWGGWVKPQHF. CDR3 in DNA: TGCGCCAGCAGCCAATATTGGGGGGGGTGGGTGAAGCCCCAGCATTTT.

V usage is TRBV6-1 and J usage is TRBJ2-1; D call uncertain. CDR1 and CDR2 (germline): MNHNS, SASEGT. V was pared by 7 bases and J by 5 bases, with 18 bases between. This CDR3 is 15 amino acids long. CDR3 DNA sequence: TGTGCCAGCAATGACCCGGAACAGCTAAACAATGAGCAGTTCTTC. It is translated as CASNDPEQLNNEQFF.

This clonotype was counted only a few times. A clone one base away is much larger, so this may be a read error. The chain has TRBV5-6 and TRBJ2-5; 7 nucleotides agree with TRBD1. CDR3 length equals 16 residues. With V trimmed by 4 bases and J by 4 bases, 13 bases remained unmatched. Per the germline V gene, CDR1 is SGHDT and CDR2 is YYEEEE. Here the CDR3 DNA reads TGTGCCAGCAGCCCTGAGGACAGGACTTTCGGAGAGACCCAGTACTTC. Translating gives CASSPEDRTFGETQYF.

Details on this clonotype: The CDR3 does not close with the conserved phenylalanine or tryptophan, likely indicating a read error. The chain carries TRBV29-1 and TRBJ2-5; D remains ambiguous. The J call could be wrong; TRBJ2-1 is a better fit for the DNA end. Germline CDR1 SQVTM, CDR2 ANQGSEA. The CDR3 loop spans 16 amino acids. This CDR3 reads CSAKPYLQTRQETQFI. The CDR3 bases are TGCAGCGCCAAACCCTACCTCCAGACACGTCAAGAGACCCAGTTCATC.